The entry below describes one TCR beta chain. Its antigen is unknown. The data were obtained in a study of regulatory T cells in long-lasting Graves disease. Study-wide background: More than 5 years of antithyroid drugs with positive TSH receptor antibodies defined persistent Graves' disease.

Study conclusions and caveats: Persistent cases favored TRBV28, TRBJ1-2 and TRBJ2-5. Persistent Graves' patients showed a TCR diversity that was lower than that of newly diagnosed ones.

TCR beta libraries were built with iRepertoire HTBI primers and Arm-PCR of CDR3 regions. TCRdb called the multiplex PCR reads again in MiXCR, with one record for every CDR3 protein. The table lists hundreds of thousands of distinct CDR3 sequences, about 22% of them singletons. There are 15 residues in the CDR3. The V and J ends lost 0 bases and 5 bases respectively, with 17 bases between them. Per germline, CDR1 GTSNPN and CDR2 SVGIG (reference sequence). Time point described: persistent/refractory GD, antithyroid drugs over 5 years with positive TRAb. PBMC-extracted RNA yielded the TCR library. Here the sequenced sample was peripheral blood mononuclear cells (PBMCs), taken when the disease was refractory, from a patient treated with antithyroid drugs. The rearrangement uses TRBV30 and TRBJ2-7; the D gene is possibly TRBD1 (5 bases). This sequence was found in a female donor with Graves disease. This CDR3 is CAWSVPGQYIDEQYF. The CDR3 DNA reads as TGTGCCTGGAGTGTACCAGGACAATATATCGACGAGCAGTACTTC.